A single sample is the source of the 7 T cell receptor beta chains below, sequenced in a study of T cell changes during pregnancy in multiple sclerosis. Produced via immunoSEQ multiplex PCR; TCRdb's table is partial and in-frame only. The sample carries 36,000 or so clones, approximately 90% recorded once. Sequenced material: CD8+ T cells from peripheral blood mononuclear cells, taken in the third trimester of pregnancy. The source is a female donor with multiple sclerosis, enrolled in a pregnancy study.

The chain is built from TRBV5-1 and TRBJ2-1; D gene unclear. CDR1 is SGHRS, CDR2 YFSETQ, per germline. This CDR3 is built from 12 residues. V shed 4 bases and J shed 7 bases, with 9 bases lying between them. The CDR3 is CASSGTTNEQFF. CDR3 DNA sequence: TGCGCCAGCAGCGGCACTACGAATGAGCAGTTCTTC.

The rearrangement joins TRBV6-4 to TRBJ2-2, with D possibly TRBD2 on 6 matching bases. The V gene lost 7 bases and the J gene lost 4 bases, with 16 bases spanning the gap. CDR3 length: 15 amino acids. The germline CDR1 and CDR2 sequences are MRHNA and SNTAGT. CDR3 nucleotides: TGTGCCAGCACCAGAGGAGGGGATGGCACCGGGGAGCTGTTTTTT. It is translated as CASTRGGDGTGELFF.

In the case of this clone: The sample carries other DNA sequences with the same CDR3. The chain is built from TRBV4-1 and TRBJ1-2; no firm D call. Germline lookup yields CDR1 MGHRA and CDR2 YSYEKL. The CDR3 spans 14 residues. V was pared by 0 bases and J by 5 bases, with 10 bases between. CDR3 bases: TGCGCCAGCAGCCAAGATCACGGGGAGTATGGCTACACCTTC. Encoded protein: CASSQDHGEYGYTF.

The V gene is TRBV7-9, the J gene TRBJ2-5; 7 positions match TRBD2. Per the germline V gene, CDR1 is SEHNR and CDR2 is FQNEAQ (reference sequence). Losses at the gene ends were 3 bases for V and 1 base for J; bases not matched to a gene: 17. The CDR3 runs to 19 residues. The chain's CDR3 is CASSFLRLTRGTGQETQYF. The CDR3 nucleotides are TGTGCCAGCAGCTTCCTACGCTTAACGCGGGGGACGGGCCAAGAGACCCAGTACTTC.

This clone was detected once. J is TRBJ2-3 and V is TRBV4-1, with 9 bases identical to TRBD2. The CDR3 totals 18 residues. With 6 bases clipped from V and 3 bases from J, the junction kept 16 bases outside the gene matches. Germline CDR1 reads MGHRA; CDR2 reads YSYEKL. CDR3 protein: CASSHHGVSGRLTDTQYF. The CDR3 nucleotides read TGCGCCAGCAGTCATCACGGGGTTAGCGGGAGACTGACAGATACGCAGTATTTT.

J is TRBJ2-2 and V is TRBV7-2; D unclear. This CDR3 has 13 residues. With 6 bases removed from V and 0 bases from J, the gap between germline ends came to 5 bases. CDR1 SGHTA and CDR2 FQGNSA come from the germline V gene. CDR3 in DNA: TGTGCCAGCAGTGACACGAACACCGGGGAGCTGTTTTTT. Its protein product is CASSDTNTGELFF.

The CDR3, as DNA: TGTGCCAGTAGTCCTCTACGACAGGGAGATACAGCTTTCTTT. Protein product: CASSPLRQGDTAFF. The chain joins TRBV19 to TRBJ1-1; 7 nucleotides agree with TRBD1. In germline, CDR1 is LNHDA, CDR2 SQIVND (reference sequence). The CDR3 extends over 14 amino acids. Losses at the gene ends were 5 bases for V and 10 bases for J; bases not matched to a gene: 13.